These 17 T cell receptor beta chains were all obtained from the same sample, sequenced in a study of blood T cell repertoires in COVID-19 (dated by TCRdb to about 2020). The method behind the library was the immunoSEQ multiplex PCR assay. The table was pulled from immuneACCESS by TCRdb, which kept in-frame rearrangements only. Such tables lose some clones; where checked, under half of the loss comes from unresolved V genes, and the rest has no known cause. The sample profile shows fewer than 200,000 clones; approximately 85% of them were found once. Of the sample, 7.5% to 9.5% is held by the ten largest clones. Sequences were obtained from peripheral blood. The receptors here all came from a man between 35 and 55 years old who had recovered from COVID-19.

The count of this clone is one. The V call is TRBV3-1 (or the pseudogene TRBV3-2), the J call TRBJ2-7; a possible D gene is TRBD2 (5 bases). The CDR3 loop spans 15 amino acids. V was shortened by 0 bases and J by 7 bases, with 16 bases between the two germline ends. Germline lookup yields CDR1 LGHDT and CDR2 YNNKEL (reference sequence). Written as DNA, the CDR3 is TGTGCCAGCAGCCAAGAGAGGGCCGGGTCCGGAGAGCAGTACTTC. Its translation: CASSQERAGSGEQYF.

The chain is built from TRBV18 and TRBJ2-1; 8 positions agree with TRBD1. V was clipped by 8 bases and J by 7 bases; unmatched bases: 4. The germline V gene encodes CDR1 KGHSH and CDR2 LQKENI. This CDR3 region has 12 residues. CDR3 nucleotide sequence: TGTGCCAGCACGGACAGGGTAAATGAGCAGTTCTTC. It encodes CASTDRVNEQFF. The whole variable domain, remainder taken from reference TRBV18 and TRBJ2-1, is NAGVMQNPRHLVRRRGQEARLRCSPMKGHSHVYWYRQLPEEGLKFMVYLQKENIIDESGMPKERFSAEFPKEGPSILRIQQVVRGDSAAYFCASTDRVNEQFFGPGTRLTVL.

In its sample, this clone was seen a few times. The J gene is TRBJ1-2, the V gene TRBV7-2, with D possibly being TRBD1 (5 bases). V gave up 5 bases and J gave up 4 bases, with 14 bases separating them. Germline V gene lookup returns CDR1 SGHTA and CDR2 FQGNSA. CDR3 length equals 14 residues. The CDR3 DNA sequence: TGTGCCAGCAGCCCAGACAGCGACAGCTATGGCTACACCTTC. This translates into CASSPDSDSYGYTF.

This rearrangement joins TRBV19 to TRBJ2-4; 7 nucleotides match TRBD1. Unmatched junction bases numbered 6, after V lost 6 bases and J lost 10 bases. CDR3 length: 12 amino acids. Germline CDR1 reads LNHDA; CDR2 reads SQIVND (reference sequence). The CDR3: CASSWGTDIQYF. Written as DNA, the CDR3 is TGTGCCAGTAGCTGGGGGACAGATATTCAGTACTTC.

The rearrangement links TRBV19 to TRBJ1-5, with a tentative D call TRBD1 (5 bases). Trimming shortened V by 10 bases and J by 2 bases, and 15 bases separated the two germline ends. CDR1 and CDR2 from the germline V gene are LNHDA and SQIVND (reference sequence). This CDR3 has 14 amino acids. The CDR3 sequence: CATRSGGRNQPQHF. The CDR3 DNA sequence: TGTGCCACCCGGTCGGGGGGTCGCAATCAGCCCCAGCATTTT.

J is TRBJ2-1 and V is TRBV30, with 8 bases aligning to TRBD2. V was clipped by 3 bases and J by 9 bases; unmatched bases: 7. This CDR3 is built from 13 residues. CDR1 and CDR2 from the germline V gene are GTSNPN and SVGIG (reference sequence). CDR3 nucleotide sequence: TGTGCCTGGAGCCGTAGCGGGATGGGTGAGCAGTTCTTC. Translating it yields CAWSRSGMGEQFF. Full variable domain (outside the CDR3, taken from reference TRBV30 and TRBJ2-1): SQTIHQWPATLVQPVGSPLSLECTVEGTSNPNLYWYRQAAGRGLQLLFYSVGIGQISSEVPQNLSASRPQDRQFILSSKKLLLSDSGFYLCAWSRSGMGEQFFGPGTRLTVL.

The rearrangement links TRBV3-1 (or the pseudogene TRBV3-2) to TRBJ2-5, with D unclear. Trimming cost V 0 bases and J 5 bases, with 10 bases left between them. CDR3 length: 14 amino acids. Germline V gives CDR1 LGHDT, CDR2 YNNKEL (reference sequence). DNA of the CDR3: TGTGCCAGCAGCCAAGACTTTACTGCGGAGACCCAGTACTTC. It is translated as CASSQDFTAETQYF.

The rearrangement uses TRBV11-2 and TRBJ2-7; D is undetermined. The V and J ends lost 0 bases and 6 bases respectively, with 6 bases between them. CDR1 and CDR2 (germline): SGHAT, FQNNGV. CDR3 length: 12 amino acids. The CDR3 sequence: CASSLDPFEQYF. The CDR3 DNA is TGTGCCAGCAGCTTAGATCCCTTCGAGCAGTACTTC.

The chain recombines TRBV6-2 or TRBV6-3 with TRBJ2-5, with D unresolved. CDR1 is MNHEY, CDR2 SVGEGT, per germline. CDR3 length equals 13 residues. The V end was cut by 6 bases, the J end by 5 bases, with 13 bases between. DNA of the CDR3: TGTGCCAGCAGCCAGCTGTACGGTGAGACCCAGTACTTC. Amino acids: CASSQLYGETQYF.

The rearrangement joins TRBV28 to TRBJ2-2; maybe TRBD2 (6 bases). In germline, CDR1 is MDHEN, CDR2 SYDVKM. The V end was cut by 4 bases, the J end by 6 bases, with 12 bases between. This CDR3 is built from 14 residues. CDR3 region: CASSSSGGPGELFF. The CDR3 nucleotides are TGTGCCAGCAGTTCCTCTGGAGGGCCCGGGGAGCTGTTTTTT.

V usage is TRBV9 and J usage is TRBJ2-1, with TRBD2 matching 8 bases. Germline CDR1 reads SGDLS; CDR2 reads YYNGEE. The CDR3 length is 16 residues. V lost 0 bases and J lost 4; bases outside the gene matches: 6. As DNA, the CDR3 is TGTGCCAGCAGCGTAGGGGGGGCTAGCGGGTACAATGAGCAGTTCTTC. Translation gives CASSVGGASGYNEQFF.

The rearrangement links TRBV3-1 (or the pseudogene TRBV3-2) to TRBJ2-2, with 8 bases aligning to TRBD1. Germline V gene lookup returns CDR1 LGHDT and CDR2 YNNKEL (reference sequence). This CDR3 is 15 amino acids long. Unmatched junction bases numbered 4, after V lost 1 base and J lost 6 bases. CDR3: CASSQGLTGAGELFF. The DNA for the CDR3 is TGTGCCAGCAGCCAAGGTCTGACAGGGGCCGGGGAGCTGTTTTTT.

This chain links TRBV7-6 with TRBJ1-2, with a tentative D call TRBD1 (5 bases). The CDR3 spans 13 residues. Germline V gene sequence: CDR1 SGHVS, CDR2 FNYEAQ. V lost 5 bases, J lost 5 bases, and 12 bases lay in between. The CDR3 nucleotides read TGTGCCAGCAGCGAGTCAGGGTTGTATGGCTACACCTTC. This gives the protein CASSESGLYGYTF.

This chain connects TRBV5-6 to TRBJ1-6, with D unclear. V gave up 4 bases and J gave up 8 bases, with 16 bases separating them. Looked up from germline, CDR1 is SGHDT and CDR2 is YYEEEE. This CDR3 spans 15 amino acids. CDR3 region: CASSPVQAIDSPLHF. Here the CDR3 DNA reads TGTGCCAGCAGCCCCGTTCAGGCTATTGATTCACCCCTCCACTTT.

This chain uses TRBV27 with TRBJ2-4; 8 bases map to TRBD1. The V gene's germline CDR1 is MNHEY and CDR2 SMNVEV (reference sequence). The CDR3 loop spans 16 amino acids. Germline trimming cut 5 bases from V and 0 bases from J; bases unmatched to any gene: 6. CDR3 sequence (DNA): TGTGCCAGCAGTAGACAGGGGACGATAGCCAAAAACATTCAGTACTTC. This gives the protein CASSRQGTIAKNIQYF.

CDR3 in DNA: TGCGCCAGCAGCCACCGTGGGGGCCCCAACACCGGGGAGCTGTTTTTT. It is translated as CASSHRGGPNTGELFF. The chain uses TRBV4-3 and TRBJ2-2; weak D call: TRBD1 (6 bases). The CDR3 totals 16 residues. Germline lookup yields CDR1 LGHNA and CDR2 YSLEER. Trimming removed 3 bases at V and 2 bases at J, with 13 bases between.

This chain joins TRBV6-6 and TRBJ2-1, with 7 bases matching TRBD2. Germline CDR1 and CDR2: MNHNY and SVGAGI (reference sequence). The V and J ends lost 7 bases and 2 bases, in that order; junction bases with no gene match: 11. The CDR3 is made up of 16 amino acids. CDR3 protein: CASTTFSTSPYNEQFF. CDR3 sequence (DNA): TGTGCCAGCACCACATTCTCGACTAGCCCCTACAATGAGCAGTTCTTC.